The clone carrying this TCR beta chain was counted a few times. Its matching antigen is unknown. This entry belongs to a study of T cell responses to AZD1222 COVID-19 vaccine. Turning to the study itself: The study pooled second doses at about 4 or about 12 weeks.

TCRdb's copy holds only in-frame clones and misses some; the assay was immunoSEQ multiplex PCR. Here the sample spans over 100,000 clones, about nine tenths being singletons. Findings of the study overall: Seropositive at baseline were only a handful of AZD1222 recipients. Within unmutated variant regions lay the reported targets of nearly half of spike-specific TCRs. Sampled repertoires all dated from after the peak T cell response.

The source material was peripheral blood, sampled on day 0 of AZD1222 vaccination. This TCR was recovered from an adult in good health.

CDR3 sequence (DNA): TGTGCCAGCAGCTTAGGTGGGACAGGTAACTACGAGCAGTACTTC. Its protein is CASSLGGTGNYEQYF. V gene TRBV7-2 combines with J gene TRBJ2-7, with TRBD1 identical over 8 bases. Germline V gives CDR1 SGHTA, CDR2 FQGNSA. The V and J ends lost 1 base and 3 bases, in that order; junction bases with no gene match: 5. The CDR3 extends over 15 amino acids.